This T cell receptor (beta chain) was sequenced in a study of cytomegalovirus exposure and HLA in healthy donors. CDR3 length equals 13 residues. It was with 60 Vbeta and 13 Jbeta primers that the PCR ran. The repertoire was sequenced with immunoSEQ multiplex PCR; TCRdb's copy has only in-frame clones and lacks some. The sample has approximately 93,000 clones; 70% to 85% are singletons. The receptor comes from a middle-aged man in good health and CMV-seronegative. The sequenced sample was PBMCs. The chain combines TRBV21-1 with TRBJ2-7; the D call in the table, TRBD2, was not verified against the DNA. TRBV21-1 is a pseudogene. This CDR3 is CASSKALSYEQYF. Here the CDR3 DNA reads TGTGCCAGCAGCAAAGCTCTCTCGTACGAGCAGTACTTC.